The 16 T cell receptor beta chains reported below all come from one sample, sequenced in a study of blood T cell repertoires in COVID-19. TCRdb keeps only in-frame clones here, not all; method: immunoSEQ multiplex PCR. Among about 250,000 clones listed, roughly nine tenths were seen once. Sequencing was performed on peripheral blood. These receptors all come from a woman aged 40 to 55 who had recovered from COVID-19.

The CDR3 protein is CATSRAGQGDEQYF. The CDR3 DNA follows: TGTGCCACCAGCAGGGCGGGACAGGGGGACGAGCAGTACTTC. The chain recombines TRBV15 with TRBJ2-7; 11 nucleotides match TRBD1. Germline V gives CDR1 LNHNV, CDR2 YYDKDF (reference sequence). V was pared by 3 bases and J by 5 bases, with 3 bases of the junction left unmatched. The CDR3 is 14 residues long.

The rearrangement uses TRBV11-3 and TRBJ2-3; D perhaps matches TRBD2 (6 bases). V was cut by 6 bases and J by 2 bases, with 9 bases left in between. Germline CDR1 is SGHNT and CDR2 is YENEEA. This CDR3 is 13 amino acids long. The CDR3 loop is CASSSGNTDTQYF. CDR3 bases: TGTGCCAGCAGTAGCGGAAACACAGATACGCAGTATTTT.

The chain uses TRBV18 and TRBJ2-3; 8 bases are a match to TRBD1. CDR3 length: 15 residues. The germline CDR1 and CDR2 sequences are KGHSH and LQKENI. The trim removed 3 bases at V and 2 bases at J, leaving 4 bases unmatched. The DNA for the CDR3 is TGTGCCAGCTCACCGGACAGGGCCCTCACAGATACGCAGTATTTT. Translation: CASSPDRALTDTQYF.

This chain links TRBV21-1 with TRBJ2-5; the table's D call of TRBD2 was not tested on the DNA. TRBV21-1 is shown as a pseudogene. The CDR3 is 16 amino acids. The CDR3 spells CASSRRDPSYQETQYF. CDR3 DNA sequence: TGTGCCAGCAGCCGGCGGGACCCTAGCTACCAAGAGACCCAGTACTTC.

The V gene is TRBV9, the J gene TRBJ1-2; the match to TRBD1 covers 10 bases. The CDR3 is 15 residues long. The ends lost 4 bases at V and 8 bases at J; junction bases unmatched: 11. Germline-derived CDR1 and CDR2 are SGDLS and YYNGEE. CDR3 bases: TGTGCCAGCAGCCCTCCCCGGGACAGGGGCTGGGGCTACACCTTC. Translated: CASSPPRDRGWGYTF.

The V gene is TRBV12-3 or TRBV12-4, the J gene TRBJ1-3; no clear D gene. The CDR3 runs to 13 residues. Trimming stripped 0 bases from V and 4 bases from J, with 4 bases between. The CDR3 region has the DNA TGTGCCAGCAGTTTAGCGCGGGGAAACACCATATATTTT. Translation: CASSLARGNTIYF.

V gene TRBV7-6 combines with J gene TRBJ2-1; TRBD2 matches at 14 bases. CDR3 length: 15 amino acids. CDR1 and CDR2 (germline): SGHVS, FNYEAQ. Unmatched junction bases numbered 6, after V lost 5 bases and J lost 9 bases. The CDR3 spells CASSLGLAGDGEQFF. The CDR3 bases are TGTGCCAGCAGCCTGGGACTAGCGGGGGATGGTGAGCAGTTCTTC.

The V and J genes are TRBV28 and TRBJ2-3, with D perhaps TRBD1 (6 bases). From germline, CDR1 is MDHEN and CDR2 SYDVKM. V was pared by 3 bases and J by 0 bases, with 10 bases between. This CDR3 is built from 15 residues. This CDR3 is CASSLPGASTDTQYF. The CDR3 DNA sequence: TGTGCCAGCAGTTTGCCAGGGGCGAGCACAGATACGCAGTATTTT.

The V call is TRBV15, the J call TRBJ2-4; possibly TRBD1 for D (7 bases). Trimming stripped 3 bases from V and 14 bases from J, with 29 bases between. Germline values: CDR1 LNHNV, CDR2 YYDKDF (reference sequence). The CDR3 has 17 amino acids. The CDR3 sequence: CATSRDRTPGGTGVEYF. CDR3 in DNA: TGTGCCACCAGCAGGGACCGAACCCCAGGGGGGACGGGTGTGGAGTACTTC.

V and J are TRBV10-2 and TRBJ1-1; 8 bases are shared with TRBD1. The V and J ends lost 6 bases and 4 bases, in that order; junction bases with no gene match: 4. The CDR3 has 13 residues. CDR1 WSHSY and CDR2 SAAADI come from the germline V gene. This CDR3 is CASRTGAFTEAFF. In DNA, the CDR3 is TGCGCCAGCAGGACAGGGGCATTCACTGAAGCTTTCTTT.

V is TRBV19 and J is TRBJ2-1, with 8 nucleotides matching TRBD1. With V trimmed by 5 bases and J by 3 bases, 9 bases remained unmatched. This CDR3 has 16 amino acids. Germline CDR1 LNHDA, CDR2 SQIVND (reference sequence). CDR3 in amino acids: CASSGGTGFIYNEQFF. The CDR3 region has the DNA TGTGCCAGTAGTGGAGGGACAGGCTTTATCTACAATGAGCAGTTCTTC.

The rearrangement links TRBV27 to TRBJ2-3, with D uncertain. Germline CDR1 reads MNHEY; CDR2 reads SMNVEV (reference sequence). The CDR3 is 12 residues long. V lost 4 bases and J 5 bases, leaving 7 bases between the germline ends. CDR3 in amino acids: CASSYNGDTQYF. CDR3 coding DNA: TGTGCCAGCAGTTATAACGGAGATACGCAGTATTTT.

This clone was counted at least ten times. The chain carries TRBV13 and TRBJ1-4; the match to TRBD1 covers 7 bases. The CDR3 runs 16 residues. The V segment lost 5 bases and the J segment 4 bases; nucleotides outside the gene matches: 10. CDR1 and CDR2 from the germline V gene are PRHDT and FYEKMQ (reference sequence). CDR3 region: CASSKLRDSRNEKLFF. In nucleotides, the CDR3 is TGTGCCAGCAGCAAACTCCGGGACAGTCGTAATGAAAAACTGTTTTTT.

V gene TRBV6-2 or TRBV6-3 combines with J gene TRBJ2-5; 14 nucleotides align to TRBD2. The CDR3 totals 16 residues. Trimming took 4 bases from V and 4 from J; bases not matched to a gene: 5. Germline CDR1 reads MNHEY; CDR2 reads SVGEGT. The CDR3 region has the DNA TGTGCCAGCAGTTCTCGACTAGCGGGAGGGGGAGAGACCCAGTACTTC. Its translation: CASSSRLAGGGETQYF.

The V gene is TRBV3-1 (or the pseudogene TRBV3-2), the J gene TRBJ2-3, with 10 bases aligning to TRBD2. The V segment lost 4 bases and the J segment 1 base; nucleotides outside the gene matches: 11. The V gene's germline CDR1 is LGHDT and CDR2 YNNKEL (reference sequence). The CDR3 spans 18 residues. The CDR3 protein is CASSPTHSGRRGTDTQYF. CDR3 nucleotides: TGTGCCAGCAGCCCGACTCATAGCGGGAGGAGGGGCACAGATACGCAGTATTTT.

This clone appeared a single time. V usage is TRBV5-4 and J usage is TRBJ2-1, with 7 bases that match TRBD2. CDR1 and CDR2 from the germline V gene are SGHNT and YYREEE (reference sequence). Trimming cost V 4 bases and J 7 bases; bases outside gene matches: 8. The CDR3 is 14 residues long. CDR3 sequence reads: CASSRGLPINEQFF. As DNA, the CDR3 is TGTGCCAGCAGCAGGGGACTACCGATTAATGAGCAGTTCTTC.